Following are 26 T cell receptor beta chains from one sample sequenced in a study of cytotoxic CD8 clonotypes in ibrutinib-treated CLL. Only in-frame clones appear in the TCRdb table, and some are missing; sequencing was by immunoSEQ multiplex PCR. Of about 270,000 clones in the sample, 76% were seen once. The material was PBMCs, obtained at disease progression, from a patient treated with ibrutinib. The receptors here all came from a human donor with chronic lymphocytic leukemia.

The CDR3 DNA is TGTGCCAGCAGTGGTGCTAGTTCGGTCTATGAGCAGTTCTTC. It codes for CASSGASSVYEQFF. The V gene is TRBV27, the J gene TRBJ2-1; D not certain. The germline gives CDR1 MNHEY, CDR2 SMNVEV (reference sequence). The CDR3 contains 14 residues. V lost 5 bases and J lost 8, with 16 bases in between.

The chain has TRBV28 and TRBJ2-2; D not certain. The CDR3 loop spans 13 amino acids. V was clipped by 6 bases and J by 7 bases, with 12 bases between them. Germline assignment: CDR1 MDHEN and CDR2 SYDVKM. CDR3 coding DNA: TGTGCCAGCAGGGCCGTAAGAAGCGGGGAGCTGTTTTTT. This translates into CASRAVRSGELFF.

The chain links TRBV9 to TRBJ2-3; 8 positions agree with TRBD2. Germline CDR1 SGDLS, CDR2 YYNGEE. This CDR3 is built from 15 residues. V shed 2 bases, J shed 5 bases, and the junction held 7 bases outside the gene matches. The CDR3 loop is CASSVYSGTRDTQYF. The CDR3 bases are TGTGCCAGCAGCGTGTATAGCGGGACGAGAGATACGCAGTATTTT.

The chain carries TRBV10-1 and TRBJ2-7, with 8 bases identical to TRBD1. The junction had 6 bases not matched to a gene; V was cut back by 0 bases and J by 2 bases. The CDR3 consists of 16 residues. CDR1 and CDR2 from the germline V gene are WNHNN and SYGVQD (reference sequence). CDR3 coding DNA: TGCGCCAGCAGTGAGTCGAAGACAGGGGCCCCCTACGAGCAGTACTTC. As protein: CASSESKTGAPYEQYF.

This rearrangement joins TRBV5-1 to TRBJ2-7, with 7 bases aligning to TRBD2. The V gene end was trimmed by 4 bases and the J gene end by 0 bases; junction bases not matched to a gene: 7. The CDR3 length is 15 residues. Germline CDR1 reads SGHRS; CDR2 reads YFSETQ. The CDR3 DNA is TGCGCCAGCAGCAACCTGGGGGGGAGCTCCTACGAGCAGTACTTC. Amino acids: CASSNLGGSSYEQYF.

The chain uses TRBV27 and TRBJ2-7; D assignment may be TRBD1 or TRBD2 (5 bases each). Germline CDR1 is MNHEY and CDR2 is SMNVEV (reference sequence). CDR3 size: 16 residues. Trimming removed 5 bases at V and 6 bases at J, with 23 bases between. The CDR3 here is CASSPRGFSGSREQYF. The DNA of the CDR3 is TGTGCCAGCAGTCCGAGGGGCTTCTCAGGTTCGCGCGAGCAGTACTTC.

In DNA, the CDR3 is TGTGCCAGCAGGGGGGGGACCTACGAGCAGTACTTC. Its translation is CASRGGTYEQYF. The V gene is TRBV6-6, the J gene TRBJ2-7, with 7 bases identical to TRBD2. The CDR3 is made up of 12 amino acids. Trimming removed 6 bases from V and 2 bases from J; junction bases left unmatched: 1. Germline V gene lookup returns CDR1 MNHNY and CDR2 SVGAGI (reference sequence).

The chain joins TRBV15 to TRBJ1-2, with 7 bases that match TRBD1. The CDR3 is 15 amino acids. With 0 bases clipped from V and 7 bases from J, the junction kept 8 bases outside the gene matches. CDR1 is LNHNV and CDR2 is YYDKDF in the germline V gene (reference sequence). The DNA of the CDR3 is TGTGCCACCAGCAGAGATTCTGGCAGGGGGTTTGGCTACACCTTC. This sequence encodes CATSRDSGRGFGYTF.

This sequence joins TRBV9 and TRBJ2-2; TRBD1 aligns across 8 bases. Germline V gene sequence: CDR1 SGDLS, CDR2 YYNGEE. The J segment lost 1 base and the V segment lost 7 bases, leaving 9 bases of the junction unmatched. The CDR3 sequence is 16 residues long. The CDR3 DNA sequence: TGTGCCAGCCATGATAGCAGGGGGCGGAACACCGGGGAGCTGTTTTTT. This encodes CASHDSRGRNTGELFF. Complete variable domain (other parts from reference TRBV9 and TRBJ2-2): DSGVTQTPKHLITATGQRVTLRCSPRSGDLSVYWYQQSLDQGLQFLIQYYNGEERAKGNILERFSAQQFPDLHSELNLSSLELGDSALYFCASHDSRGRNTGELFFGEGSRLTVL.

J is TRBJ2-2 and V is TRBV11-2, with D perhaps TRBD2 (5 bases). The germline V and J ends were trimmed by 8 bases and 6 bases, with 13 bases remaining between them. CDR1 is SGHAT and CDR2 is FQNNGV in the germline V gene. The CDR3 is 13 amino acids. Written as DNA, the CDR3 is TGTGCCAGCTCGGCCGGTAGCGCCGGGGAGCTGTTTTTT. It translates to CASSAGSAGELFF. The variable domain in full, completed from reference TRBV11-2 and TRBJ2-2, reads EAGVAQSPRYKIIEKRQSVAFWCNPISGHATLYWYQQILGQGPKLLIQFQNNGVVDDSQLPKDRFSAERLKGVDSTLKIQPAKLEDSAVYLCASSAGSAGELFFGEGSRLTVL.

This chain connects TRBV10-3 to TRBJ2-5; D is unresolved. CDR1 and CDR2 from the germline V gene are ENHRY and SYGVKD. The CDR3 contains 13 residues. Trimming pared 11 bases from V and 3 bases from J, leaving 16 bases between. The CDR3 here is CALKGVEEETQYF. The CDR3 DNA is TGTGCCTTAAAGGGTGTCGAAGAAGAGACCCAGTACTTC.

The chain joins TRBV29-1 to TRBJ1-1, with D possibly TRBD1 on 6 matching bases. Trimming pared 6 bases from V and 0 bases from J, leaving 11 bases between. Germline V gives CDR1 SQVTM, CDR2 ANQGSEA. This CDR3 has 13 amino acids. The CDR3 here is CSVRTVMNTEAFF. CDR3 coding DNA: TGCAGCGTCCGGACAGTTATGAACACTGAAGCTTTCTTT.

The chain joins TRBV10-2 to TRBJ2-7; the match to TRBD2 covers 8 bases. Germline V gene lookup returns CDR1 WSHSY and CDR2 SAAADI. The CDR3 loop spans 16 amino acids. V was pared by 0 bases and J by 5 bases, with 9 bases of the junction left unmatched. Written as DNA, the CDR3 is TGCGCCAGCAGTGAGTCGAGTGGGACTAGTTACCACGAGCAGTACTTC. Its protein is CASSESSGTSYHEQYF.

The chain joins TRBV27 to TRBJ2-2, with D maybe TRBD1 (6 bases). Trimming removed 0 bases at V and 4 bases at J, with 15 bases between. Germline CDR1 MNHEY, CDR2 SMNVEV (reference sequence). CDR3 length equals 17 residues. Here the CDR3 reads CASSLSTGRGGTGELFF. Written as DNA, the CDR3 is TGTGCCAGCAGTTTATCGACCGGCAGGGGCGGCACCGGGGAGCTGTTTTTT.

The rearrangement joins TRBV10-3 to TRBJ1-4; D ambiguous. Trimming cost V 0 bases and J 15 bases, with 14 bases left between them. Germline lookup yields CDR1 ENHRY and CDR2 SYGVKD. The CDR3 runs to 13 residues. For the CDR3, the DNA is TGTGCCATCAGTGAGTCCCGGAGAGGGAGGGTGTTTTTT. Protein: CAISESRRGRVFF.

This clone has only a few counts. In nucleotides, the CDR3 is TGCGCCAGCAGCTTCGACAGCTACTACGAGCAGTACTTC. The encoded protein is CASSFDSYYEQYF. The chain combines TRBV5-1 with TRBJ2-7, with a weak D call TRBD1 (5 bases). Germline-derived CDR1 and CDR2 are SGHRS and YFSETQ. V shed 2 bases and J shed 3 bases, with 9 bases lying between them. The CDR3 runs 13 residues.

The gene calls are TRBV6-5 and TRBJ2-1; perhaps TRBD2 as D (5 bases). V gave up 2 bases and J gave up 0 bases, with 11 bases separating them. CDR1 and CDR2 (germline): MNHEY, SVGAGI. The length of the CDR3 is 16 residues. CDR3 amino acids: CASSYGSGSSYNEQFF. The CDR3 DNA sequence: TGTGCCAGCAGTTACGGTTCGGGGAGCTCCTACAATGAGCAGTTCTTC.

This clone was seen a single time. Here the CDR3 reads CASSLQGFDTEAFF. The CDR3 DNA follows: TGCGCCAGCAGCTTACAGGGGTTCGACACTGAAGCTTTCTTT. The chain carries TRBV4-1 and TRBJ1-1, with 7 bases matching TRBD1. This CDR3 has 14 residues. Germline V gives CDR1 MGHRA, CDR2 YSYEKL. The trim removed 5 bases at V and 3 bases at J, leaving 6 bases unmatched.

The rearrangement joins TRBV10-3 to TRBJ1-1, with a tentative D call TRBD1 (5 bases). Trimming left V 8 bases short and J 1 base short, with 8 bases between. The CDR3 totals 12 residues. Germline lookup yields CDR1 ENHRY and CDR2 SYGVKD. CDR3 residues: CAIGHWNTEAFF. In DNA form, the CDR3 reads TGTGCCATCGGACACTGGAACACTGAAGCTTTCTTT.

The rearrangement links TRBV7-9 to TRBJ2-5; D remains unclear. Germline V gene data show CDR1 as SEHNR and CDR2 as FQNEAQ (reference sequence). V was pared by 1 base and J by 6 bases, with 6 bases between. The CDR3 contains 12 residues. The CDR3 protein is CASSLEGKTQYF. The DNA for the CDR3 is TGTGCCAGCAGCTTAGAAGGAAAGACCCAGTACTTC.

This chain joins TRBV25-1 and TRBJ2-5; a weak D match, TRBD2 (6 bases). V was trimmed by 3 bases and J by 4 bases, leaving 18 bases between them. The CDR3 has 16 residues. CDR1 and CDR2 from the germline V gene are MGHDK and SYGVNS. DNA for the CDR3: TGTGCCAGCAGTGAGGGACGCGGGACTGGCCTAGAGACCCAGTACTTC. The encoded protein is CASSEGRGTGLETQYF.

The gene calls are TRBV7-3 and TRBJ2-7; TRBD2 matches 9 bases. Trimming at V came to 5 bases and at J to 4 bases, leaving 9 bases not matched to a gene. The germline V gene encodes CDR1 SGHTA and CDR2 FQGTGA. CDR3 length equals 15 residues. CDR3 sequence (DNA): TGTGCCAGCAGCACCAGCGGGGGGCCTTTATACGAGCAGTACTTC. This translates into CASSTSGGPLYEQYF.

The chain couples TRBV2 to TRBJ2-2; D remains unclear. This CDR3 comprises 13 residues. The V end was cut by 0 bases, the J end by 6 bases, with 5 bases between. Germline V gene data show CDR1 as SNHLY and CDR2 as FYNNEI. The CDR3 reads CASSEAWAGELFF. CDR3 sequence (DNA): TGTGCCAGCAGTGAAGCTTGGGCCGGGGAGCTGTTTTTT.

Comments on this clone: Other DNA sequences in this specimen translate into the identical CDR3. The J gene is TRBJ2-7, the V gene TRBV5-1; D possibly matches TRBD1 or TRBD2 (5 bases each). The CDR3 sequence is 13 residues long. CDR1 is SGHRS and CDR2 is YFSETQ in the germline V gene. V lost 1 base, J lost 3 bases, and 8 bases lay in between. Here the CDR3 reads CASSLRGDYEQYF. CDR3 nucleotides: TGCGCCAGCAGCTTGCGAGGGGACTACGAGCAGTACTTC.

In this sample, this clone turned up a few times. The chain recombines TRBV19 with TRBJ1-5; 8 bases are a match to TRBD1. Germline assignment: CDR1 LNHDA and CDR2 SQIVND (reference sequence). The CDR3 length is 14 residues. Losses at the gene ends were 6 bases for V and 5 bases for J; bases not matched to a gene: 6. This CDR3 is CASRSPDRDQPQHF. The CDR3 nucleotides are TGTGCCAGTAGAAGCCCGGACAGGGATCAGCCCCAGCATTTT.

The chain employs TRBV4-2 and TRBJ2-7; D not certain. The CDR3 loop spans 16 amino acids. CDR1 is LGHNA and CDR2 is YNFKEQ in the germline V gene. The V gene lost 1 base and the J gene lost 2 bases, with 15 bases spanning the gap. As DNA, the CDR3 is TGTGCCAGCAGCCAAGGTTTCGAACGGATGGCCTACGAGCAGTACTTC. Amino acids: CASSQGFERMAYEQYF.